This T cell receptor (beta chain) originates from a study of blood T cell repertoires in COVID-19. Here immunoSEQ multiplex PCR was the method, and the copy in TCRdb shows in-frame clones only, minus some. The table has approximately 50,000 clones, around nine tenths seen once. The CDR3 is 14 residues long. Trimming left V 5 bases short and J 2 bases short, with 12 bases between. Germline V lookup: CDR1 SGHAT, CDR2 FQNNGV. This receptor was obtained from a human donor in a cohort sampled during active COVID-19. What was sequenced was peripheral blood. This sequence joins TRBV11-2 and TRBJ2-5; maybe TRBD2 (6 bases). In nucleotides, the CDR3 is TGTGCCAGCAGCCTCGGGACTGTGCAAGAGACCCAGTACTTC. Translating it yields CASSLGTVQETQYF.